The T cell receptor (beta chain) described here comes from a study of post-analysis software for immune sequencing data. Whole-study context: The cohort encompassed relapsing-remitting, secondary progressive and progressive-relapsing multiple sclerosis disease courses. Notes on the study in general: Analysis by F measure revealed that same-batch samples clustered strongly together. Relative to controls, patients had several TRBV segments at higher frequency, with TRBV5-6, TRBV5-1 and TRBV20-1 among these. The normalized Chao1 diversity of multiple sclerosis patients was significantly lower than that of controls.

Concerning this clonotype itself: Its target is unknown.

CDR1 and CDR2 (germline): KGHSH, LQKENI. Trimming took off 1 base at V and 3 bases at J, with 8 bases between the two ends. This CDR3 has 14 residues. Unique-molecular-identifier-tagged TCR beta cDNA libraries were used. Using its own MiXCR run on the PCR reads, TCRdb lists one record per CDR3 protein. The data contain some 690,000 distinct CDR3 sequences, roughly three fifths of them seen just once; the ten biggest clones take up approximately 10%. The source of this sequence is a girl between 2 and 10 years old with multiple sclerosis. Sequenced material: blood. The chain recombines TRBV18 with TRBJ2-3; a weak D match, TRBD1 (5 bases). CDR3 in amino acids: CASSPQDKTDTQYF. CDR3 DNA: TGTGCCAGCTCACCACAGGACAAGACAGATACGCAGTATTTT.